One and the same sample provided the 20 T cell receptor beta chains below, sequenced in a study of patients and donors after allogeneic stem cell transplantation. TCRdb processed the RT-PCR reads anew with MiXCR; each CDR3 protein has one entry. The data contain about a million distinct CDR3 sequences, around 17% of them singletons. The sample taken for sequencing was blood, either unsorted or a sorted T cell fraction (not recorded which). These receptors were obtained from a human donor who was either an allogeneic HSCT recipient or a stem cell or donor lymphocyte infusion donor (not recorded which). It is not recorded whose cells these are; they may come from a transplant donor.

This clonotype was counted a few times. The rearrangement uses TRBV7-3 and TRBJ2-5; D possibly corresponds to TRBD1 (6 bases). V lost 4 bases, J lost 2 bases, and 23 bases lay in between. The germline gives CDR1 SGHTA, CDR2 FQGTGA. CDR3 length: 18 residues. The CDR3, as DNA: TGTGCCAGCAGCTCCCCTCCCGGGACAAGCTCCCGACAAGAGACCCAGTACTTC. Amino acid sequence: CASSSPPGTSSRQETQYF.

The J gene is TRBJ1-2, the V gene TRBV7-9; the D gene is possibly TRBD1 (5 bases). CDR3 length equals 16 residues. CDR1 is SEHNR, CDR2 FQNEAQ, per germline (reference sequence). The V gene lost 5 bases and the J gene lost 0 bases, with 16 bases spanning the gap. The CDR3 loop reads CASSRRLDTSNYGYTF. In nucleotides, the CDR3 is TGTGCCAGCAGCCGCCGTTTGGACACCTCTAACTATGGCTACACCTTC.

The chain joins TRBV7-8 to TRBJ1-1; maybe TRBD1 (6 bases). The CDR3 contains 16 residues. Trimming left V 3 bases short and J 5 bases short, with 19 bases between. Germline CDR1 and CDR2: SGHVS and FQNEAQ. The CDR3 DNA follows: TGTGCCAGCAGCTTCTCGCGGGGGCGAGGATATACTGAAGCTTTCTTT. Its protein product is CASSFSRGRGYTEAFF.

The chain links TRBV4-1 to TRBJ1-4; D uncertain. The CDR3 is made up of 15 amino acids. The germline V and J ends were trimmed by 5 bases and 0 bases, with 10 bases remaining between them. Germline loops: CDR1 MGHRA, CDR2 YSYEKL. This CDR3 is CASSSLHATNEKLFF. The CDR3 nucleotides read TGCGCCAGCAGCTCCCTGCACGCAACTAATGAAAAACTGTTTTTT.

At least ten counts were recorded for this clonotype. The gene calls are TRBV29-1 and TRBJ1-1, with D perhaps TRBD1 (5 bases). CDR1 and CDR2 from the germline V gene are SQVTM and ANQGSEA. There are 12 residues in the CDR3. The CDR3 DNA is TGCAGGATCAACCCGGGGGGCACTGAAGCTTTCTTT. This gives the protein CRINPGGTEAFF.

This chain connects TRBV4-2 to TRBJ2-7; possible D gene TRBD2, 7 bases. The CDR3 is made up of 11 amino acids. Trimming left V 10 bases short and J 9 bases short, with 16 bases between. Looked up from germline, CDR1 is LGHNA and CDR2 is YNFKEQ. CDR3 loop: CAIKEGGRQYF. DNA of the CDR3: TGTGCCATTAAAGAGGGGGGGCGGCAGTACTTC.

This clonotype was found many times. The CDR3 reads CASSFWVLAGGPDTYEQYF. The CDR3 coding sequence is TGTGCCAGCAGTTTTTGGGTCCTAGCGGGAGGACCAGACACCTACGAGCAGTACTTC. The chain combines TRBV12-3 or TRBV12-4 with TRBJ2-7; 11 nucleotides line up with TRBD2. V lost 3 bases and J lost 2; bases outside the gene matches: 15. The CDR3 spans 19 residues.

This clonotype has just one count. CDR3 sequence (DNA): TGTGCCAGCAGCAAAGTTGGCGGGAGGGGCCGTCTAAGATACAATGAGCAGTTCTTC. It yields the protein CASSKVGGRGRLRYNEQFF. This chain uses TRBV21-1 with TRBJ2-1; the D call in the table, TRBD2, was not verified against the DNA. TRBV21-1 is a listed pseudogene. The CDR3 is 19 amino acids.

The rearrangement uses TRBV4-1 and TRBJ2-5; possible D gene TRBD2, 5 bases. This CDR3 spans 18 amino acids. V dropped 0 bases and J dropped 5 bases, with 22 bases sitting between them. CDR1 is MGHRA, CDR2 YSYEKL, per germline. The CDR3, as DNA: TGCGCCAGCAGCCAAGATCGAGGGAGCGCCTTCGGCGGGGAGACCCAGTACTTC. Protein: CASSQDRGSAFGGETQYF.

This clonotype occurred a few times. This sequence joins TRBV7-2 and TRBJ1-5; the match to TRBD1 covers 7 bases. The V segment lost 3 bases and the J segment 5 bases; nucleotides outside the gene matches: 4. The CDR3 runs 14 residues. CDR1 and CDR2 (germline): SGHTA, FQGNSA. The CDR3 loop is CASSFGTAHQPQHF. In DNA form, the CDR3 reads TGTGCCAGCAGCTTCGGGACAGCGCATCAGCCCCAGCATTTT.

The chain carries TRBV12-5 and TRBJ2-5; tentatively, D is TRBD2 (5 bases). Looked up from germline, CDR1 is LGHNT and CDR2 is FRNRAP. The CDR3 covers 16 residues. The ends were cut back, 2 bases at V and 4 bases at J, with 17 bases in the middle. In nucleotides, the CDR3 is TGTGCTAGTGGTTTGTCCCTCCCCGGGGTGCGAGAGACCCAGTACTTC. It specifies CASGLSLPGVRETQYF.

This clonotype was detected only a few times. The chain carries TRBV4-3 and TRBJ1-3; D gene uncertain. The V end was cut by 6 bases, the J end by 4 bases, with 13 bases between. The length of the CDR3 is 14 residues. Germline V gene data show CDR1 as LGHNA and CDR2 as YSLEER. The CDR3 DNA sequence: TGCGCCAGCAGTCCCGGTCCGGCGGGAAACACCATATATTTT. This codes for CASSPGPAGNTIYF.

This clonotype was seen a few times. The chain recombines TRBV10-3 with TRBJ2-7; maybe TRBD1 (5 bases). The germline V gene encodes CDR1 ENHRY and CDR2 SYGVKD. The V end lost 7 bases, the J end lost 3 bases, and 7 bases lay between the germline ends. The CDR3 contains 11 residues. The CDR3 here is CAINDSYEQYF. The DNA of the CDR3 is TGTGCCATCAACGACAGCTACGAGCAGTACTTC.

This clonotype has more than one count but fewer than ten. This rearrangement joins TRBV12-3 or TRBV12-4 to TRBJ2-5; D not certain. The CDR3 extends over 14 amino acids. V was pared by 3 bases and J by 0 bases, with 8 bases between. CDR3 sequence (DNA): TGTGCCAGCAGTTTTTTCGGGTACCAAGAGACCCAGTACTTC. Translated: CASSFFGYQETQYF.

There are a few counts of this clonotype. The CDR3 sequence is CASRLRFGPIPNTEAFF. The CDR3 coding sequence is TGTGCCAGCAGGCTCCGATTTGGACCGATACCCAACACTGAAGCTTTCTTT. The rearrangement links TRBV12-3 or TRBV12-4 to TRBJ1-1; D is unresolved. Trimming took 6 bases from V and 2 from J, leaving 22 bases between them. CDR3 length equals 17 residues.

This clonotype was detected only a few times. The chain links TRBV7-8 to TRBJ1-2; no definite D call. This CDR3 contains 16 residues. The ends were cut back, 0 bases at V and 5 bases at J, with 16 bases in the middle. Germline CDR1 SGHVS, CDR2 FQNEAQ. CDR3 coding DNA: TGTGCCAGCAGCTTAGCGTCGTCACACAACCTATATGGCTACACCTTC. Translating it yields CASSLASSHNLYGYTF. Filled out from reference TRBV7-8 and TRBJ1-2, the complete variable domain reads GAGVSQSPRYKVAKRGQDVALRCDPISGHVSLFWYQQALGQGPEFLTYFQNEAQLDKSGLPSDRFFAERPEGSVSTLKIQRTQQEDSAVYLCASSLASSHNLYGYTFGSGTRLTVV.

The table lists this clonotype with a few counts. The CDR3 protein is CASINTGQSTDTQYF. DNA of the CDR3: TGTGCCAGCATCAACACTGGACAGTCCACAGATACGCAGTATTTT. The V call is TRBV7-9, the J call TRBJ2-3; the D gene is possibly TRBD1 (6 bases). The CDR3 is 15 residues long. V lost 7 bases and J lost 2, with 16 bases in between. Germline V gene sequence: CDR1 SEHNR, CDR2 FQNEAQ (reference sequence).

V is TRBV7-9 and J is TRBJ1-5; D is possibly TRBD1 (6 bases). The CDR3 has 15 amino acids. In germline, CDR1 is SEHNR, CDR2 FQNEAQ (reference sequence). V was shortened by 3 bases and J by 7 bases, with 16 bases between the two germline ends. The CDR3 loop reads CASSFGQGMGQPQHF. CDR3 DNA: TGTGCCAGCAGCTTTGGCCAGGGGATGGGACAGCCCCAGCATTTT.

This clonotype is a singleton in its sample. The chain employs TRBV5-1 and TRBJ2-2; either TRBD1 or TRBD2 may fit D (5 bases each). Trimming left V 4 bases short and J 4 bases short, with 23 bases between. CDR1 and CDR2 from the germline V gene are SGHRS and YFSETQ. This CDR3 region has 18 residues. Here the CDR3 reads CASSLDPPGRGTTGELFF. In DNA, the CDR3 is TGCGCCAGCAGCCTAGACCCTCCGGGACGTGGAACCACCGGGGAGCTGTTTTTT.

This clonotype was found many times. The V gene is TRBV5-1, the J gene TRBJ2-5; D call uncertain. Trimming left V 0 bases short and J 4 bases short, with 7 bases between. In germline, CDR1 is SGHRS, CDR2 YFSETQ. The CDR3 sequence is 13 residues long. CDR3 sequence: CASSLEGGETQYF. Written as DNA, the CDR3 is TGCGCCAGCAGCTTGGAGGGTGGAGAGACCCAGTACTTC.